This TCR beta chain was profiled in a study of T cell changes during pregnancy in multiple sclerosis. Using immunoSEQ multiplex PCR, the repertoire was profiled, and TCRdb retains in-frame clones only, with some absent. The sample yields nearly 110,000 clones, just under 95% seen once. The CDR3 contains 15 residues. From germline, CDR1 is SGHTA and CDR2 FQGNSA. Trimming removed 5 bases from V and 0 bases from J, with 12 bases in between. Sequenced material: peripheral blood, taken in the third trimester of pregnancy. The gene calls are TRBV7-2 and TRBJ2-3; TRBD1 is a possible D gene (6 bases). The receptor's source is a female donor in good health, enrolled as a control in a pregnancy study. The CDR3 coding sequence is TGTGCCAGCAGCCATGACAGGCTTAGCACAGATACGCAGTATTTT. It yields the protein CASSHDRLSTDTQYF. The complete variable domain, with remaining parts taken from reference TRBV7-2 and TRBJ2-3, reads GAGVSQSPSNKVTEKGKDVELRCDPISGHTALYWYRQSLGQGLEFLIYFQGNSAPDKSGLPSDRFSAERTGGSVSTLTIQRTQQEDSAVYLCASSHDRLSTDTQYFGPGTRLTVL.